This is a list of T cell receptor beta chains from one sample in a study of blood T cell repertoires in COVID-19. Sequencing used immunoSEQ multiplex PCR; TCRdb keeps in-frame clones, though not all of them. The table shows 110,000 or so clones, with around 85% occurring only once. Sequenced input: peripheral blood. Receptors were obtained from a man aged 50-60 years with acute or convalescent COVID-19. Both conserved end residues are part of each CDR3. A D gene is named only where the DNA matches it firmly. For some rows the clone size is stated as once, few or many, or as a class when expanded; others skip it.

V	size	J	D	CDR3	DNA
TRBV7-2	few	TRBJ1-2	TRBD1	CASSLELQGASYTF	TGTGCCAGCAGCTTAGAGTTACAGGGGGCGAGCTACACCTTC
TRBV18	-	TRBJ1-3	TRBD1	CASSFEGAAGNTIYF	TGTGCCAGCTCATTCGAGGGGGCGGCTGGAAACACCATATATTTT
TRBV27	-	TRBJ1-2	TRBD1	CASSLGTGVYGYTF	TGTGCCAGCAGTTTGGGGACAGGGGTTTATGGCTACACCTTC
TRBV29-1	-	TRBJ2-5	-	CSVVAGLEETQYF	TGCAGCGTTGTCGCAGGTCTGGAAGAGACCCAGTACTTC
TRBV7-9	-	TRBJ2-7	-	CASSLEGFLDYEQYF	TGTGCCAGCAGCTTGGAGGGTTTTTTGGACTACGAGCAGTACTTC
TRBV5-4	-	TRBJ1-1	TRBD1	CASSLGPTGDTEAFF	TGTGCCAGCAGCTTGGGCCCAACAGGGGACACTGAAGCTTTCTTT
TRBV10-1	-	TRBJ2-1	TRBD2	CASSESGSNNEQFF	TGCGCCAGCAGTGAAAGCGGGAGTAACAATGAGCAGTTCTTC
TRBV27	-	TRBJ1-2	TRBD1	CASSEQGADGYTF	TGTGCCAGCAGTGAACAGGGGGCGGATGGCTACACCTTC
TRBV27	-	TRBJ1-5	TRBD1	CASSWDSNQPQHF	TGTGCCAGCAGTTGGGACAGTAATCAGCCCCAGCATTTT
TRBV2	-	TRBJ2-3	TRBD2	CASTGGDRDTQYF	TGTGCCAGCACTGGGGGGGACCGCGATACGCAGTATTTT
TRBV10-2	-	TRBJ2-1	TRBD2	CASSDTSGRFGEQFF	TGCGCCAGCAGTGACACTAGCGGGAGGTTCGGTGAGCAGTTCTTC
TRBV14	once	TRBJ2-3	TRBD2	CASSRSAGGTDTQYF	TGTGCCAGCAGCCGATCCGCGGGAGGCACAGATACGCAGTATTTT
TRBV13	-	TRBJ2-5	-	CASSLAPDRGRQETQYF	TGTGCCAGCAGCTTAGCCCCGGACCGAGGGAGACAAGAGACCCAGTACTTC
TRBV11-2	-	TRBJ2-7	-	CASSLDSTFSYEQYF	TGTGCCAGCAGCTTAGATAGCACGTTCTCCTACGAGCAGTACTTC
TRBV19	few	TRBJ1-4	TRBD1	CASSIGTGREKLFF	TGTGCCAGTAGTATCGGGACAGGGCGCGAAAAACTGTTTTTT
TRBV5-4	-	TRBJ2-2	TRBD1	CASSFAQGAITGELFF	TGTGCCAGCAGCTTCGCGCAGGGGGCGATTACCGGGGAGCTGTTTTTT
TRBV7-9	-	TRBJ1-5	TRBD1	CASSLRTGGPNQPQHF	TGTGCCAGCAGCCTACGGACAGGGGGACCTAATCAGCCCCAGCATTTT
TRBV2	-	TRBJ1-3	TRBD1	CASRPGTGPGNTIYF	TGTGCCAGCAGACCTGGGACAGGCCCTGGAAACACCATATATTTT
TRBV15	-	TRBJ2-3	-	CATSRGRADTQYF	TGTGCCACCAGCAGAGGCAGGGCAGATACGCAGTATTTT
TRBV28	-	TRBJ2-7	TRBD1	CASSLRQGSHEQYF	TGTGCCAGCAGTTTAAGACAGGGATCCCACGAGCAGTACTTC
TRBV4-1	-	TRBJ2-6	-	CASSQVGSSGANVLTF	TGCGCCAGCAGCCAAGTGGGGAGCTCTGGGGCCAACGTCCTGACTTTC
TRBV25-1	-	TRBJ1-6	TRBD1	CASQGQGISPLHF	TGTGCCAGCCAAGGACAGGGGATTTCACCCCTCCACTTT
TRBV5-1	-	TRBJ2-1	TRBD2	CASSLLGNSGTTEQFF	TGCGCCAGCAGCTTGTTAGGGAATAGCGGGACCACTGAGCAGTTCTTC
TRBV6-5	-	TRBJ1-5	-	CASSQVKVGNQPQHF	TGTGCCAGCAGTCAGGTAAAAGTGGGCAATCAGCCCCAGCATTTT
TRBV27	-	TRBJ2-7	TRBD1	CASSSPGQVRYEQYF	TGTGCCAGCAGTTCCCCGGGACAGGTTCGTTACGAGCAGTACTTC
TRBV6-5	-	TRBJ2-5	-	CASSRGRGFQETQYF	TGTGCCAGCAGTCGAGGCAGGGGATTCCAAGAGACCCAGTACTTC
TRBV5-4	-	TRBJ1-5	TRBD1	CASSVDRGNQPQHF	TGTGCCAGCAGCGTGGACAGGGGCAATCAGCCCCAGCATTTT
TRBV3-1/TRBV3-2	-	TRBJ2-5	-	CASSPITGFGKTQYF	TGTGCCAGCAGCCCCATCACGGGATTTGGAAAGACCCAGTACTTC
TRBV3-1/TRBV3-2	few	TRBJ2-7	-	CASSHNSYEQYF	TGTGCCAGCAGCCATAATTCCTACGAGCAGTACTTC
TRBV28	-	TRBJ1-3	-	CASSLGSEGNAIYF	TGTGCCAGCAGTTTAGGCAGCGAGGGAAACGCCATATATTTT
TRBV27	-	TRBJ2-7	-	CASSLRGPQGALASGISYEQYF	TGTGCCAGCAGTCTACGGGGGCCACAGGGGGCGTTGGCTAGCGGGATCTCCTACGAGCAGTACTTC
TRBV7-9	-	TRBJ1-4	-	CASSPRGGPYNEKLFF	TGTGCCAGCAGCCCCCGGGGGGGGCCGTATAATGAAAAACTGTTTTTT
TRBV2	medium-sized	TRBJ2-1	-	CASKSYNEQFF	TGTGCCAGCAAATCTTACAATGAGCAGTTCTTC
TRBV9	-	TRBJ1-3	TRBD1	CASSVGTDSGNTIYF	TGTGCCAGCAGCGTCGGGACAGACTCTGGAAACACCATATATTTT
TRBV6-5	once	TRBJ1-6	-	CASSYSAASYNSPLHF	TGTGCCAGCAGTTACTCTGCAGCGAGTTATAATTCACCCCTCCACTTT
TRBV28	-	TRBJ2-1	-	CASSLVGDEQFF	TGTGCCAGCAGTTTAGTAGGAGATGAGCAGTTCTTC
TRBV28	-	TRBJ2-7	TRBD1	CASSTHRGYSSYEQYF	TGTGCCAGCAGTACCCACAGGGGATACAGCTCCTACGAGCAGTACTTC
TRBV11-2	-	TRBJ2-7	-	CASSPKGGAGYEQYF	TGTGCCAGCAGCCCCAAGGGGGGGGCAGGTTACGAGCAGTACTTC
TRBV19	-	TRBJ1-4	TRBD1	CASEVYRGGGEKLFF	TGTGCCAGTGAAGTATACAGGGGCGGAGGTGAAAAACTGTTTTTT
TRBV2	-	TRBJ2-1	TRBD1	CASSDIQGDPYNEQFF	TGTGCCAGCAGTGACATACAGGGGGACCCCTACAATGAGCAGTTCTTC
TRBV6-5	-	TRBJ2-7	-	CASSYSDRASYEQYF	TGTGCCAGCAGTTACTCGGACAGAGCCTCCTACGAGCAGTACTTC
TRBV29-1	-	TRBJ2-7	TRBD1	CSVGGQVHEQYF	TGCAGCGTTGGGGGACAGGTCCACGAGCAGTACTTC
TRBV5-1	-	TRBJ1-4	-	CASSTPEGTNEKLFF	TGCGCCAGCAGCACCCCGGAGGGAACGAATGAAAAACTGTTTTTT
TRBV4-1	-	TRBJ1-5	-	CASSQDTSGSNQPQHF	TGCGCCAGCAGCCAAGATACGTCAGGGAGCAATCAGCCCCAGCATTTT
TRBV2	-	TRBJ2-2	-	CASSSDYSGELFF	TGTGCCAGCAGTTCGGACTACTCCGGGGAGCTGTTTTTT
TRBV7-3	-	TRBJ2-1	TRBD1	CASSQVGGSHEQFF	TGTGCCAGCAGCCAAGTAGGGGGCAGCCATGAGCAGTTCTTC
TRBV2	-	TRBJ2-5	-	CASNSEVSQYF	TGTGCCAGCAATAGCGAGGTGTCCCAGTACTTC
TRBV6-4	-	TRBJ2-1	TRBD2	CASSNSGGAFNEQFF	TGTGCCAGCAGTAATAGCGGGGGGGCCTTCAATGAGCAGTTCTTC
TRBV6-1	-	TRBJ2-1	-	CASSVIRGNEQFF	TGTGCCAGCAGTGTGATTAGGGGAAATGAGCAGTTCTTC
TRBV29-1	-	TRBJ2-7	TRBD1	CSAQGQGAYEQYF	TGCAGCGCCCAAGGCCAGGGGGCCTACGAGCAGTACTTC
TRBV12-5	once	TRBJ1-5	TRBD1	CASGSHPGQGTQHF	TGTGCTAGTGGTTCCCATCCGGGACAGGGGACCCAGCATTTT
TRBV11-2	-	TRBJ2-7	TRBD1	CASSFVGTGGYEQYF	TGTGCCAGCAGCTTTGTTGGGACAGGGGGATACGAGCAGTACTTC
TRBV5-5	-	TRBJ2-3	TRBD2	CASSLAGRGTDTQYF	TGTGCCAGCAGCTTAGCGGGGAGGGGCACAGATACGCAGTATTTT
TRBV19	many	TRBJ1-1	-	CASSIPGRDTEAFF	TGTGCCAGTAGTATACCCGGCAGGGACACTGAAGCTTTCTTT
TRBV5-1	-	TRBJ2-3	TRBD2	CASSLGLAGGLGTDTQYF	TGCGCCAGCAGCTTGGGACTAGCGGGGGGCCTAGGCACAGATACGCAGTATTTT
TRBV5-5	few	TRBJ1-2	TRBD1	CASTSGQANYGYTF	TGTGCCAGCACCTCGGGACAGGCCAACTATGGCTACACCTTC
TRBV11-2	few	TRBJ1-2	-	CASSLQGEVAYGYTF	TGTGCCAGCAGCTTACAAGGGGAAGTCGCCTATGGCTACACCTTC